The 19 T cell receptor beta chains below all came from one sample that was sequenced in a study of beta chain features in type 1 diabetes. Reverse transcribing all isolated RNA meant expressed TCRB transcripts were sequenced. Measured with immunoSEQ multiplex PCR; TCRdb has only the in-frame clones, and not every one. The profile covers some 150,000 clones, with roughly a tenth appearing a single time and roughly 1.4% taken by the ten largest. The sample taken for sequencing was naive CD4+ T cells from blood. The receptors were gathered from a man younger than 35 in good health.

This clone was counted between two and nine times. The CDR3 DNA reads TGTGCCAGCAGTTACCTACGTGGGGGGGAAAAACTGTTTTTT. Amino acids: CASSYLRGGEKLFF. The chain links TRBV6-5 to TRBJ1-4, with D tentatively TRBD1 (5 bases). Trimming took 2 bases from V and 8 from J, leaving 12 bases between them. The CDR3 extends over 14 amino acids. Per the germline V gene, CDR1 is MNHEY and CDR2 is SVGAGI.

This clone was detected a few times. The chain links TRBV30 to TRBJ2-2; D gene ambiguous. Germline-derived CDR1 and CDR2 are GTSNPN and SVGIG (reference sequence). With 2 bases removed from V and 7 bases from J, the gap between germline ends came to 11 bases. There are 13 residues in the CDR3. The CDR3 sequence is CAWSQAGRGELFF. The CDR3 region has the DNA TGTGCCTGGAGTCAGGCAGGCCGCGGGGAGCTGTTTTTT. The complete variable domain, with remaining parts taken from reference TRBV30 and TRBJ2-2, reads SQTIHQWPATLVQPVGSPLSLECTVEGTSNPNLYWYRQAAGRGLQLLFYSVGIGQISSEVPQNLSASRPQDRQFILSSKKLLLSDSGFYLCAWSQAGRGELFFGEGSRLTVL.

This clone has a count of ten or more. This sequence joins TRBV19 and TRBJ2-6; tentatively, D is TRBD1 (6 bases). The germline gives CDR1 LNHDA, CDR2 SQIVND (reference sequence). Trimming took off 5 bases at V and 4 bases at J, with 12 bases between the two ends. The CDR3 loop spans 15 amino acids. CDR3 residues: CASSPTGRGANVLTF. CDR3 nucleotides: TGTGCCAGTAGTCCCACAGGGCGAGGGGCCAACGTCCTGACTTTC.

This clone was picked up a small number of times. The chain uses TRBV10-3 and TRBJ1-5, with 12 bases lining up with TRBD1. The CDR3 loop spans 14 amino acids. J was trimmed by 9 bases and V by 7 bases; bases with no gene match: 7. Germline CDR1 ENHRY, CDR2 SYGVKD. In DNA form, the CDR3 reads TGTGCCATCAAAGCGGGACAGGGGGCAGGGCCCCAGCATTTT. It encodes CAIKAGQGAGPQHF.

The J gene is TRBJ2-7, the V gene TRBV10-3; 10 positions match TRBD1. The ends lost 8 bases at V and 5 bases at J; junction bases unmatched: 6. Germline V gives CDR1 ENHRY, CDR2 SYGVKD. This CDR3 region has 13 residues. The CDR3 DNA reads TGTGCCATCCAGGGACAGGGGTCCCACGAGCAGTACTTC. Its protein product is CAIQGQGSHEQYF.

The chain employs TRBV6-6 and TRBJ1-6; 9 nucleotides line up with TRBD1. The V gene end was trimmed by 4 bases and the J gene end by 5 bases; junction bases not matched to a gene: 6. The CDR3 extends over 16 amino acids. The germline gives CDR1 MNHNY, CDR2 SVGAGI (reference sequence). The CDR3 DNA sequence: TGTGCCAGCAGTTGGGAGGGACAGGGCCATAATTCACCCCTCCACTTT. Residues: CASSWEGQGHNSPLHF.

CDR3 loop: CASSSEQGKGYGYTF. The CDR3 DNA is TGTGCCAGCAGCTCCGAACAGGGAAAAGGCTATGGCTACACCTTC. J is TRBJ1-2 and V is TRBV5-4, with a tentative D call TRBD1 (6 bases). Per the germline V gene, CDR1 is SGHNT and CDR2 is YYREEE (reference sequence). The CDR3 runs to 15 residues. Deletions cut 3 bases from V and 4 bases from J, with 16 bases between.

The CDR3 coding sequence is TGTGCCAGCAGCCCAGGACTTCTACTAGCGTCCTACGAGCAGTACTTC. This gives the protein CASSPGLLLASYEQYF. The chain joins TRBV7-2 to TRBJ2-7; 7 bases fit TRBD2. This CDR3 spans 16 amino acids. Germline trimming cut 5 bases from V and 1 base from J; bases unmatched to any gene: 11. In germline, CDR1 is SGHTA, CDR2 FQGNSA.

DNA for the CDR3: TGTGCCAGCAGCCATCACGGGTCGGTTTACGAGCAGTACTTC. This encodes CASSHHGSVYEQYF. The chain joins TRBV14 to TRBJ2-7; D gene unclear. Germline-derived CDR1 and CDR2 are SGHDN and FVKESK. The CDR3 spans 14 residues. V was pared by 3 bases and J by 4 bases, with 13 bases between.

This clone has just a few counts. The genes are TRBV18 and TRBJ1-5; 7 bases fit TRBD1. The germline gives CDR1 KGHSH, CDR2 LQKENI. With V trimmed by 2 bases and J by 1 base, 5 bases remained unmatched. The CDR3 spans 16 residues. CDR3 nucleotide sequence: TGTGCCAGCTCACCAACGCAGGGGGTCAGCAATCAGCCCCAGCATTTT. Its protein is CASSPTQGVSNQPQHF.

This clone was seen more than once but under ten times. The CDR3 bases are TGCGCCAGCAGCCATGGACTAGCGGCCGGCTACGAGCAGTACTTC. Encoded protein: CASSHGLAAGYEQYF. J is TRBJ2-7 and V is TRBV4-1, with 10 positions matching TRBD2. The CDR3 totals 15 residues. CDR1 is MGHRA and CDR2 is YSYEKL in the germline V gene. V lost 3 bases and J lost 3; bases outside the gene matches: 5.

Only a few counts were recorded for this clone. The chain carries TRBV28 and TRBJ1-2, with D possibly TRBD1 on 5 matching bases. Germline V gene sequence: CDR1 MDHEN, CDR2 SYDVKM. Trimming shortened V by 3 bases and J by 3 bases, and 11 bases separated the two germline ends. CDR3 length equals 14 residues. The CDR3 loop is CASSFPGADYGYTF. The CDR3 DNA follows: TGTGCCAGCAGTTTCCCTGGGGCAGACTATGGCTACACCTTC.

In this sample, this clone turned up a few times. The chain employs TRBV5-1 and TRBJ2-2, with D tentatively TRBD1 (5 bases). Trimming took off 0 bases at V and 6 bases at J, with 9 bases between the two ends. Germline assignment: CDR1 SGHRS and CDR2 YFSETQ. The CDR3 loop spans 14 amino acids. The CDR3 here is CASSLDAGSGELFF. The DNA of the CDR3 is TGCGCCAGCAGCTTGGATGCAGGGTCCGGGGAGCTGTTTTTT.

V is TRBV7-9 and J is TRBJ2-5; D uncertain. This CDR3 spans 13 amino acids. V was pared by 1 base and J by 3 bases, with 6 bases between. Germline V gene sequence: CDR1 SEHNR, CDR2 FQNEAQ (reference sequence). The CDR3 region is CASSLDRKETQYF. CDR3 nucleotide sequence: TGTGCCAGCAGCTTAGACAGAAAAGAGACCCAGTACTTC. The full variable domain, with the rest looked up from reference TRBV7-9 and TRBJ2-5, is DTGVSQNPRHKITKRGQNVTFRCDPISEHNRLYWYRQTLGQGPEFLTYFQNEAQLEKSRLLSDRFSAERPKGSFSTLEIQRTEQGDSAMYLCASSLDRKETQYFGPGTRLLVL.

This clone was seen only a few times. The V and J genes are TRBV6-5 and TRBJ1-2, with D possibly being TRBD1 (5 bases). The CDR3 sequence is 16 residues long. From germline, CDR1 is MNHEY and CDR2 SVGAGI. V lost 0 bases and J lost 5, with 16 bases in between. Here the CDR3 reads CASSYSSTGTGYGYTF. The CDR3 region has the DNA TGTGCCAGCAGTTACTCGAGTACCGGGACTGGGTATGGCTACACCTTC.

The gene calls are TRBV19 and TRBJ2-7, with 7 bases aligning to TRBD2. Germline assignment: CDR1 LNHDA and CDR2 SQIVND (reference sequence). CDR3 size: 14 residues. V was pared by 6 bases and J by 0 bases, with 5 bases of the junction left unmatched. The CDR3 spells CASSGTTSSYEQYF. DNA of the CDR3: TGTGCCAGTAGCGGGACTACTAGCTCCTACGAGCAGTACTTC.

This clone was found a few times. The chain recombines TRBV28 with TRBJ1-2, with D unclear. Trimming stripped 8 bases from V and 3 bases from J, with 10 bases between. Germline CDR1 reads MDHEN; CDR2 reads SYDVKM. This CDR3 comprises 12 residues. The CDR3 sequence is CASYDTHYGYTF. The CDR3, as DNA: TGTGCCAGCTACGACACACACTATGGCTACACCTTC.

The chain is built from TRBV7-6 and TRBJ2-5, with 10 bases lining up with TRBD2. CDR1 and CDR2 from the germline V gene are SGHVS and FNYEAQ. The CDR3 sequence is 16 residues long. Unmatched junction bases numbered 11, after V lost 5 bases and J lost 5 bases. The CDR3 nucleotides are TGTGCCAGCAGCCAATTTAGCGGGGGGCGGCGGGAGACCCAGTACTTC. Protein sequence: CASSQFSGGRRETQYF.

Here the CDR3 reads CASSPQGQGAYGYTF. The DNA of the CDR3 is TGTGCCAGTAGTCCCCAGGGACAGGGGGCATATGGCTACACCTTC. V is TRBV19 and J is TRBJ1-2; 12 nucleotides match TRBD1. Germline CDR1 and CDR2: LNHDA and SQIVND (reference sequence). The CDR3 loop spans 15 amino acids. The V gene end was trimmed by 5 bases and the J gene end by 5 bases; junction bases not matched to a gene: 6.